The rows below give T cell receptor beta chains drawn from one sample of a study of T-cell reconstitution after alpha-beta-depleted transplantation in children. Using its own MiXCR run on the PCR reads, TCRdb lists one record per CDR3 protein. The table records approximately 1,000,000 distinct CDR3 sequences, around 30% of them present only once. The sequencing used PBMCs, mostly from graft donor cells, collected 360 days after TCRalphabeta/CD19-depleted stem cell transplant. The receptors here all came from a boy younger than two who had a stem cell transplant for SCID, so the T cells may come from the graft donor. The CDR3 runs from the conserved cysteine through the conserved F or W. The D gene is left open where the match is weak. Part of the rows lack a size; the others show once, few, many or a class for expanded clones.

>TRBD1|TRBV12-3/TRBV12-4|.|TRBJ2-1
TGTGCCAGCAGTTCGGACAGGGGGCTTATGAATGAGCAGTTCTTC
CASSSDRGLMNEQFF
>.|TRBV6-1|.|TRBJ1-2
TGTGCCAGCAGCCCCCGGACCCAAGCGGGATATTCTGGCTACACCTTC
CASSPRTQAGYSGYTF
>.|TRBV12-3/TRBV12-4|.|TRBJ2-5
TGTGCCAGCAGTTATACGACAGGTTTAGGAGAGACCCAGTACTTC
CASSYTTGLGETQYF
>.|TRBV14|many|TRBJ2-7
TGTGCCAGCACCCCAGGTCGCGAGCAGTACTTC
CASTPGREQYF
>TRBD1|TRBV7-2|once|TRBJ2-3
TGTGCCAGCAGCCGGGCCGGGACAGACACAGATACGCAGTATTTT
CASSRAGTDTDTQYF
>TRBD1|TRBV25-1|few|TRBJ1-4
TGTGCCAGCAGTCCGGACAGGCCAAAAGATGAAAAACTGTTTTTT
CASSPDRPKDEKLFF
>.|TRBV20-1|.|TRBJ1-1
TGCAGTGCTCTTAACAGGGCCGAGATCTATTTCATGAACACTGAAGCTTTCTTT
CSALNRAEIYFMNTEAFF
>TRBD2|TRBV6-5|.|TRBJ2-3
TGTGCCAGCAGTTACGGACTTAAGCGGGGGATTCCAGATACGCAGTATTTT
CASSYGLKRGIPDTQYF
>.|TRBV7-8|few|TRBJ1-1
TGTGCCAGCAGCTGGTCGGGCCCTTCCATGAACACTGAAGCTTTCTTT
CASSWSGPSMNTEAFF
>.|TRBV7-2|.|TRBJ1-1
TGTGCCAGCAGCTTAGGTAGGGGCGCGTGGAACACTGAAGCTTTCTTT
CASSLGRGAWNTEAFF
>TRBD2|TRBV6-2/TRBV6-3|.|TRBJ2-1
TGTGCCAGCAGTTACTTTGCGGGGGGATCCTACAATGAGCAGTTCTTC
CASSYFAGGSYNEQFF
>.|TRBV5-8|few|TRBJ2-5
TGTGCCAGCAGTTGGCCCGGTCGGAGGGAGACCCAGTACTTC
CASSWPGRRETQYF
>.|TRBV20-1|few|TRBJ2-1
TGCAGTGGGCGTCTATTTCCTAATGAGCAGTTCTTC
CSGRLFPNEQFF
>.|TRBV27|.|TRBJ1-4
TGTGCCAGCAGTTTATTATCGAAGGCCAGGGTCCAGGAAAAACTGTTTTTT
CASSLLSKARVQEKLFF
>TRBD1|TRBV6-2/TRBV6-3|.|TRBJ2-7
TGTACTCGGACAGGGGGCAAGGACGAGCAGTACTTC
CTRTGGKDEQYF
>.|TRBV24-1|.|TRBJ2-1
TGTGCCACCAGTGATGGGGGAACCTACTACAATGAGCAGTTCTTC
CATSDGGTYYNEQFF
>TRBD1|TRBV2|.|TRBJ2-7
TGTGCCAGCAGAGACAACAGGGGGAAGGTCTACGAGCAGTACTTC
CASRDNRGKVYEQYF
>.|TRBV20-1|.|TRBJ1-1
TGCAGGGCGGACGACAGCACATTCACTGAAGCTTTCTTT
CRADDSTFTEAFF
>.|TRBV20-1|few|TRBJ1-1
TGCAGTGCTAGACTACAGGGGAACACTGAAGCTTTCTTT
CSARLQGNTEAFF
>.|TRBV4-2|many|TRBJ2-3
TGTGCCAGCAGCCAAGAACGTCCCTTTTCCCTCTCAGATACGCAGTATTTT
CASSQERPFSLSDTQYF
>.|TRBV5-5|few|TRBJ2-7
TGTGCCAGCAGCCCCACAGGGAAGAGTTCCTACGAGCAGTACTTC
CASSPTGKSSYEQYF
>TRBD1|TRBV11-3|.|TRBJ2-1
TGTGCCAGCAGCTTAGGGGACAGGGGATGGGAAGAGCAGTTCTTC
CASSLGDRGWEEQFF
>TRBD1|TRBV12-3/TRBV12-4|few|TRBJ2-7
TGTGCCAGCAGCCGACAGGGTGCGGGCGAGCAGTACTTC
CASSRQGAGEQYF
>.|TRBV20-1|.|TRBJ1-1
TGCAGTGCTACTCCCGGGGCGAACACTGAAGCTTTCTTT
CSATPGANTEAFF
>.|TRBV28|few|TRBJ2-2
TGTGCCAGCAGTTTAGATTTGGGACACTGGGGGACCGGGGAGCTGTTTTTT
CASSLDLGHWGTGELFF
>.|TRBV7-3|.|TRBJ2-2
TGTGCCAGCAGCCCGAGTATAGGAACCGGGGAGCTGTTTTTT
CASSPSIGTGELFF
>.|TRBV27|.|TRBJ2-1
TGTGCCAGCAATCTCATCGCCGGCTCCTACAATGAGCAGTTCTTC
CASNLIAGSYNEQFF
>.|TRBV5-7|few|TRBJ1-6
TGTGCCAGCGCCGCCCGGGAGGGTTCACCCCTCCACTTT
CASAAREGSPLHF
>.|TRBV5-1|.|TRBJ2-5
TGCGCCAGCAGCTTGGGGCAGTGGGCTCAAGAGACCCAGTACTTC
CASSLGQWAQETQYF
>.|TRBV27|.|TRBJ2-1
TGTGCCAGCAGTTGGCAAAGCTCCTACAATGAGCAGTTCTTC
CASSWQSSYNEQFF
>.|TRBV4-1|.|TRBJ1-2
TGCGCCAGCAGCCAAGAATTGGGACGGGGCGCGTTCTATGGCTACACCTTC
CASSQELGRGAFYGYTF
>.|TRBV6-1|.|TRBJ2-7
TGTGCCAGCAGCCTTACCCTGGGAGGCCTCTACGAGCAGTACTTC
CASSLTLGGLYEQYF
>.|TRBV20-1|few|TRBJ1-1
TGCAGTTCTATTACAGGGAGTGCTGAAGCTTTCTTT
CSSITGSAEAFF
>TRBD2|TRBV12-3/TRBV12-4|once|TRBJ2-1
TGTGCCAGCGAACCTAGCGGGGGTTACAATGAGCAGTTCTTC
CASEPSGGYNEQFF
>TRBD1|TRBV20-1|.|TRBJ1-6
TGCAGTGCTTATCTGGGACAGGGATCTTCACCCCTCCACTTT
CSAYLGQGSSPLHF
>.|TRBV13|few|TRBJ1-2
TGTGCCAGCAGCTGGGGGACGGCCGCAAACTATGGCTACACCTTC
CASSWGTAANYGYTF
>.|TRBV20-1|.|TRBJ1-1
TGCAGTGTTGCCCTGGGCAGGCAGGACACTGAAGCTTTCTTT
CSVALGRQDTEAFF
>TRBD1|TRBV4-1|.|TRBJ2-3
TGCGCCAGCAGCCAAGAGAAGGGACAGGGGCTGGATACGCAGTATTTT
CASSQEKGQGLDTQYF
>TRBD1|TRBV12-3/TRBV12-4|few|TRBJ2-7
TGTGCCAGCAGTCCCCCCCACTGGACAGGTGCCTACGAGCAGTACTTC
CASSPPHWTGAYEQYF
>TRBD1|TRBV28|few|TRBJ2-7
TGTGCCAGCAGGTCGCCCACTGGACAGGGGGCTTGGTACGAGCAGTACTTC
CASRSPTGQGAWYEQYF
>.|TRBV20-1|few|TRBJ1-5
TGCAGTGCTAGAGAGGGGAGCAATCAGCCCCAGCATTTT
CSAREGSNQPQHF
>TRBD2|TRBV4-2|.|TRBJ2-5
TGTGCCAGCAGCCAAGATGAGGCCAGCGGGGAGATGGAGACCCAGTACTTC
CASSQDEASGEMETQYF
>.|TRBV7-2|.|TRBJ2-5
TGTGCCAGCAGCTCCCTGACTAAACAAGAGACCCAGTACTTC
CASSSLTKQETQYF
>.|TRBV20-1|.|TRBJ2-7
TGCAGTGCTAGAGTTTTAGTCCGGAACAGCCCTACCTCCTACGAGCAGTACTTC
CSARVLVRNSPTSYEQYF
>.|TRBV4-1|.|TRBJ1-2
TGCGCCAGCAGCTGGGGTTATAACTATGGCTACACCTTC
CASSWGYNYGYTF
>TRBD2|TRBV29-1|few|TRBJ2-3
TGCAGCGTGGATGGACTAGCGGGGGGCCCTACCACAGATACGCAGTATTTT
CSVDGLAGGPTTDTQYF
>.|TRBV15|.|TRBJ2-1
TGTGCCACCAGCAGAGGACAGGTAAATGAGCAGTTCTTC
CATSRGQVNEQFF
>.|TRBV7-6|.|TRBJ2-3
TGTGCCAGCAGAATGCAGGGCGGTACAAGCACAGATACGCAGTATTTT
CASRMQGGTSTDTQYF